The 18 T cell receptor beta chains reported below all come from one sample, sequenced in a study of shared clonotypes between healthy human individuals (dated by TCRdb to about 2020). Library generation was performed with the immunoSEQ multiplex PCR assay. Imported from immuneACCESS, the table was reduced by TCRdb to in-frame sequences with V and J called. These copies leave out some clones; in studies compared against another copy, an unresolved V gene accounts for under half, and the cause of the remainder is not known. The sample has about 600,000 clones on record, around 97% of them singletons. The ten biggest clones cover roughly 0.05% of the sample. The specimen sequenced was naive CD4+ T cells sorted from blood. Interpreted using the paper, the cell subset or site label stands for: CD45RA+ positively selected. Receptors were obtained from a woman aged 25 to 39 in good health.

This chain uses TRBV27 with TRBJ1-1; 7 bases line up with TRBD1. The CDR3 consists of 15 residues. Per germline, CDR1 MNHEY and CDR2 SMNVEV (reference sequence). V shed 5 bases and J 7 bases; nucleotides not matched to a gene: 13. CDR3 sequence reads: CASSAEPGQFFEAFF. The CDR3 coding sequence is TGTGCCAGCAGTGCCGAACCGGGACAGTTCTTTGAAGCTTTCTTT.

The chain uses TRBV11-3 and TRBJ2-3; possible D gene TRBD2, 6 bases. The germline V gene encodes CDR1 SGHNT and CDR2 YENEEA. The CDR3 has 15 amino acids. Trimming shortened V by 4 bases and J by 4 bases, and 15 bases separated the two germline ends. CDR3 protein: CASSSLRCGADTQYF. In nucleotides, the CDR3 is TGTGCCAGCAGCTCCCTTAGGTGCGGGGCAGATACGCAGTATTTT.

The chain uses TRBV5-1 and TRBJ2-7; 8 bases align to TRBD1. The trim removed 5 bases at V and 3 bases at J, leaving 7 bases unmatched. The CDR3 runs to 14 residues. Germline lookup yields CDR1 SGHRS and CDR2 YFSETQ. DNA for the CDR3: TGCGCCAGCAGGGCTGGACAGGGAAGCTACGAGCAGTACTTC. Translation gives CASRAGQGSYEQYF.

The chain joins TRBV11-2 to TRBJ2-2; 9 bases are shared with TRBD2. The CDR3 runs to 18 residues. Germline assignment: CDR1 SGHAT and CDR2 FQNNGV. Trimming took 5 bases from V and 8 from J; bases not matched to a gene: 18. DNA for the CDR3: TGTGCCAGCAGCCCGCGCCCCCCCCTAGCGGGATTCGGGGGGGAGCTGTTTTTT. It is translated as CASSPRPPLAGFGGELFF. Supplemented by reference TRBV11-2 and TRBJ2-2, the full variable domain reads EAGVAQSPRYKIIEKRQSVAFWCNPISGHATLYWYQQILGQGPKLLIQFQNNGVVDDSQLPKDRFSAERLKGVDSTLKIQPAKLEDSAVYLCASSPRPPLAGFGGELFFGEGSRLTVL.

V usage is TRBV15 and J usage is TRBJ1-4; tentatively, D is TRBD1 (6 bases). CDR1 and CDR2 (germline): LNHNV, YYDKDF (reference sequence). Trimming removed 3 bases from V and 3 bases from J, with 11 bases in between. The CDR3 runs to 15 residues. CDR3 in DNA: TGTGCCACCAGCAGCCCGACAGGCCCTAATGAAAAACTGTTTTTT. This translates into CATSSPTGPNEKLFF.

CDR3 residues: CASSYRNQPQHF. CDR3 sequence (DNA): TGTGCCAGCAGTTACCGAAATCAGCCCCAGCATTTT. The chain recombines TRBV6-6 with TRBJ1-5; D unresolved. The V gene's germline CDR1 is MNHNY and CDR2 SVGAGI (reference sequence). CDR3 length equals 12 residues. The V gene lost 2 bases and the J gene lost 4 bases, with 3 bases spanning the gap.

The chain has TRBV7-9 and TRBJ2-7, with D possibly matching TRBD1 (6 bases). The CDR3 totals 14 residues. V lost 4 bases and J lost 7, with 17 bases in between. In germline, CDR1 is SEHNR, CDR2 FQNEAQ (reference sequence). The CDR3 region is CASSSRTAEGEQYF. The CDR3 DNA follows: TGTGCCAGCAGCTCCAGGACAGCCGAGGGGGAGCAGTACTTC.

Here the CDR3 reads CASSLTLGSGGEKLFF. The CDR3 region has the DNA TGTGCCAGCAGCTTAACCCTTGGCAGTGGGGGTGAAAAACTGTTTTTT. The J gene is TRBJ1-4, the V gene TRBV7-9, with a possible D match to TRBD1 (5 bases). CDR3 length: 16 amino acids. CDR1 SEHNR and CDR2 FQNEAQ come from the germline V gene (reference sequence). V shed 2 bases and J shed 7 bases, with 17 bases lying between them.

The gene calls are TRBV11-3 and TRBJ2-1, with 7 bases aligning to TRBD2. From germline, CDR1 is SGHNT and CDR2 YENEEA. The CDR3 totals 15 residues. With 5 bases clipped from V and 3 bases from J, the junction kept 7 bases outside the gene matches. The CDR3 here is CASSPKRGDYNEQFF. For the CDR3, the DNA is TGTGCCAGCAGCCCCAAGCGGGGAGACTACAATGAGCAGTTCTTC.

The chain combines TRBV27 with TRBJ2-3; no reliable D call. The CDR3 covers 14 residues. V gave up 5 bases and J gave up 0 bases, with 9 bases separating them. Germline CDR1 and CDR2: MNHEY and SMNVEV (reference sequence). The CDR3 is CASSLATSTDTQYF. DNA of the CDR3: TGTGCCAGCAGTCTTGCGACTAGCACAGATACGCAGTATTTT.

This rearrangement joins TRBV6-5 to TRBJ1-6; TRBD1 agrees at 7 bases. The V gene end was trimmed by 4 bases and the J gene end by 7 bases; junction bases not matched to a gene: 7. The V gene's germline CDR1 is MNHEY and CDR2 SVGAGI. The CDR3 contains 15 residues. The CDR3, as DNA: TGTGCCAGCAGTTGGAACCGGGACAGCAATTCACCCCTCCACTTT. Its protein product is CASSWNRDSNSPLHF.

The sample holds one count of this clone. The chain uses TRBV28 and TRBJ1-3, with TRBD1 as a possible D gene (5 bases). CDR3 size: 15 residues. Germline V gene sequence: CDR1 MDHEN, CDR2 SYDVKM. V was pared by 6 bases and J by 4 bases, with 16 bases between. CDR3 protein: CASSLVSGPGNTIYF. The CDR3 coding sequence is TGTGCCAGCAGCTTAGTGTCAGGGCCCGGAAACACCATATATTTT.

This clone showed up just once. The rearrangement links TRBV6-1 to TRBJ2-7; the D gene is possibly TRBD2 (6 bases). From germline, CDR1 is MNHNS and CDR2 SASEGT. V was cut by 0 bases and J by 6 bases, with 12 bases left in between. The CDR3 has 14 amino acids. The CDR3 DNA reads TGTGCCAGCAGTGAAGCGACATGGGGAGGCGAGCAGTACTTC. Translating it yields CASSEATWGGEQYF.

The rearrangement links TRBV4-1 to TRBJ2-1; D gene unclear. Germline V gene sequence: CDR1 MGHRA, CDR2 YSYEKL. Between the trimmed V and J ends, which lost 0 bases and 1 base, there was a span of 19 bases. The CDR3 loop spans 19 amino acids. CDR3 protein: CASSQDLDRVVVSYNEQFF. The CDR3 bases are TGCGCCAGCAGCCAAGATCTCGACCGGGTAGTGGTTTCCTACAATGAGCAGTTCTTC.

This chain joins TRBV15 and TRBJ1-3, with D possibly matching TRBD1 (6 bases). CDR1 and CDR2 (germline): LNHNV, YYDKDF (reference sequence). The CDR3 covers 14 residues. V shed 8 bases and J shed 4 bases, with 15 bases lying between them. This CDR3 is CATALGGAGNTIYF. The DNA for the CDR3 is TGTGCCACCGCCCTCGGGGGCGCCGGAAACACCATATATTTT.

The chain carries TRBV7-3 and TRBJ2-7, with TRBD1 matching 7 bases. Germline CDR1 SGHTA, CDR2 FQGTGA. CDR3 length equals 15 residues. V dropped 5 bases and J dropped 3; count of bases not matched to a gene: 10. In DNA, the CDR3 is TGTGCCAGCAGCCTCCACAACCGACAGGGCTACGAGCAGTACTTC. Residues: CASSLHNRQGYEQYF.

The CDR3 here is CASSGWTSTYNEQFF. CDR3 nucleotide sequence: TGCGCCAGCAGCGGGTGGACTAGCACGTACAATGAGCAGTTCTTC. The genes are TRBV5-1 and TRBJ2-1; 8 nucleotides align to TRBD2. This CDR3 is 15 amino acids long. Germline-derived CDR1 and CDR2 are SGHRS and YFSETQ. Germline trimming cut 4 bases from V and 4 bases from J; bases unmatched to any gene: 7.

V gene TRBV7-7 combines with J gene TRBJ2-7, with D perhaps being TRBD1 or TRBD2 (5 bases each). This CDR3 has 15 amino acids. Germline lookup yields CDR1 SSHAT and CDR2 FNYEAQ (reference sequence). Between the trimmed V and J ends, which lost 5 bases and 2 bases, there was a span of 16 bases. CDR3 region: CASSPRWDLTYEQYF. In DNA form, the CDR3 reads TGTGCCAGCAGCCCCCGGTGGGACCTGACCTACGAGCAGTACTTC.